These T cell receptor beta chains were read from a single sample in a study of control samples from healthy donors and cancer patients. Assay used: immunoSEQ multiplex PCR; TCRdb lists only in-frame clones, some missing. Of 100,000 to 120,000 clones in the sample, roughly 88% were seen once. Sequenced sample: PBMCs. These receptors came from a woman aged 60-75 years with lung cancer. Each CDR3 is given with its conserved first and last residue. D genes are given only for firm matches. Not all rows give a size; the values are once, few, many and, for expanded clones, a class.

V	D	J	size	CDR3	DNA
TRBV5-5	-	TRBJ2-3	few	CASSSLTTITDTQYF	TGTGCCAGCAGCTCCTTGACAACCATCACAGATACGCAGTATTTT
TRBV10-3	-	TRBJ1-1	-	CAISSGRNTEAFF	TGTGCCATCAGTTCCGGGAGGAATACTGAAGCTTTCTTT
TRBV27	-	TRBJ1-1	-	CASSHPSTPRKAFF	TGTGCCAGCAGTCACCCATCCACCCCGCGCAAAGCTTTCTTT
TRBV2	-	TRBJ2-7	once	CASKIGLGYEQYF	TGTGCCAGCAAGATCGGGTTAGGCTACGAGCAGTACTTC
TRBV19	-	TRBJ1-2	-	CASSSPGSYGYTF	TGTGCCAGTAGCTCCCCCGGCTCCTATGGCTACACCTTC
TRBV28	TRBD1	TRBJ2-7	-	CASRGTGDNEQYF	TGTGCCAGCAGAGGGACAGGGGACAACGAGCAGTACTTC
TRBV7-2	TRBD2	TRBJ2-1	-	CASSLAAGLRHNEQFF	TGTGCCAGCAGCTTAGCCGCGGGACTACGCCACAATGAGCAGTTCTTC
TRBV4-1	-	TRBJ1-5	-	CASSPLEPGRNQPQHF	TGCGCCAGCAGCCCCCTAGAACCGGGCCGCAATCAGCCCCAGCATTTT
TRBV5-1	-	TRBJ1-2	-	CASSQGILGNYGYTF	TGCGCCAGCAGCCAAGGGATCCTTGGTAACTATGGCTACACCTTC
TRBV18	-	TRBJ1-1	-	CASSLDMTTEAFF	TGTGCCAGCTCTCTGGACATGACAACTGAAGCTTTCTTT
TRBV10-3	-	TRBJ2-5	-	CAISAQETQYF	TGTGCCATCAGTGCCCAAGAGACCCAGTACTTC
TRBV7-3	TRBD1	TRBJ2-2	-	CASSSGQHTGELFF	TGTGCCAGCAGCTCGGGACAGCACACCGGGGAGCTGTTTTTT
TRBV15	TRBD2	TRBJ2-5	-	CATSRDLAGGETQYF	TGTGCCACCAGCAGAGATTTGGCGGGGGGAGAGACCCAGTACTTC
TRBV5-1	TRBD2	TRBJ2-1	-	CASRGGGLAGYEQFF	TGCGCCAGCAGGGGAGGGGGACTAGCGGGATATGAGCAGTTCTTC
TRBV6-1	TRBD1	TRBJ2-5	-	CASSVRYRGYQETQYF	TGTGCCAGCAGTGTCCGGTACAGGGGTTACCAAGAGACCCAGTACTTC
TRBV5-1	-	TRBJ2-7	-	CASSLDGGTYEQYF	TGCGCCAGCAGCTTGGACGGGGGAACCTACGAGCAGTACTTC
TRBV5-1	TRBD1	TRBJ1-1	-	CASSLDPLGGQGAPEAFF	TGCGCCAGCAGCTTGGATCCTCTTGGGGGACAGGGTGCGCCTGAAGCTTTCTTT
TRBV9	-	TRBJ2-5	-	CASSVGAPRRLIQETQYF	TGTGCCAGCAGCGTAGGGGCTCCGAGGCGCCTGATTCAAGAGACCCAGTACTTC
TRBV25-1	-	TRBJ2-2	-	CASSEVVSTGELFF	TGTGCCAGCAGTGAAGTGGTTAGCACCGGGGAGCTGTTTTTT
TRBV18	-	TRBJ1-3	-	CASSPPGRSGNTIYF	TGTGCCAGCTCACCCCCGGGCCGCTCTGGAAACACCATATATTTT
TRBV6-1	-	TRBJ1-2	-	CASSELGDGYTF	TGTGCCAGCAGTGAACTCGGTGATGGCTACACCTTC
TRBV3-1/TRBV3-2	-	TRBJ1-2	-	CASSLEQGFGYTF	TGTGCCAGCAGCCTCGAGCAGGGGTTTGGCTACACCTTC
TRBV9	TRBD2	TRBJ2-2	once	CASSATSGGHGELFF	TGTGCCAGCAGCGCTACTAGCGGGGGGCACGGGGAGCTGTTTTTT
TRBV9	-	TRBJ2-1	-	CASSVASSPTAYNEQFF	TGTGCCAGCAGCGTAGCGAGCAGCCCTACTGCCTACAATGAGCAGTTCTTC
TRBV19	TRBD2	TRBJ2-3	-	CASSNRGRADTQYF	TGTGCCAGTAGTAACCGGGGGAGGGCAGATACGCAGTATTTT
TRBV2	-	TRBJ1-2	-	CASSAKGSSPYYGYTF	TGTGCCAGCAGTGCGAAGGGTTCGAGCCCTTACTATGGCTACACCTTC
TRBV25-1	-	TRBJ2-1	-	CASSVPGLHNEQFF	TGTGCCAGCAGTGTCCCCGGACTCCACAATGAGCAGTTCTTC
TRBV19	-	TRBJ2-1	-	CASSTWGKRGGKFF	TGTGCCAGTAGTACCTGGGGGAAAAGGGGTGGGAAGTTCTTC
TRBV11-1	TRBD2	TRBJ2-5	-	CASSLGLAETQYF	TGTGCCAGCAGCTTAGGACTAGCGGAGACCCAGTACTTC
TRBV6-1	-	TRBJ1-2	-	CASSDEYYGYTF	TGTGCCAGCAGTGACGAGTATTATGGCTACACCTTC
TRBV12-3/TRBV12-4	TRBD1	TRBJ1-5	-	CASSNTGGQPQHF	TGTGCCAGCAGTAATACAGGGGGACAGCCCCAGCATTTT
TRBV11-3	-	TRBJ2-5	once	CASSFRETQYF	TGTGCCAGCAGCTTCCGGGAGACCCAGTACTTC
TRBV7-2	-	TRBJ2-3	-	CASSIEGRGGGQYF	TGTGCCAGCAGCATTGAAGGACGGGGAGGGGGGCAGTATTTT
TRBV14	TRBD1	TRBJ2-7	-	CASSSPGTGGYEQYF	TGTGCCAGCAGCTCCCCCGGGACAGGGGGCTACGAGCAGTACTTC
TRBV11-3	TRBD1	TRBJ1-2	medium-sized	CASSYDRDYGYTF	TGTGCCAGCAGCTACGACAGGGACTATGGCTACACCTTC
TRBV2	-	TRBJ1-2	-	CASSEMDFYGYTF	TGTGCCAGCAGTGAAATGGATTTCTATGGCTACACCTTC
TRBV10-3	-	TRBJ1-5	-	CAIRGSENQPQHF	TGTGCCATCCGCGGGAGCGAGAATCAGCCCCAGCATTTT
TRBV11-3	-	TRBJ2-2	-	CASSQDGLELFF	TGTGCCAGCAGCCAGGACGGGCTAGAGCTGTTTTTT
TRBV6-2/TRBV6-3	-	TRBJ1-5	-	CASSYTRGADYQPQHF	TGTGCCAGCAGTTACACGCGCGGGGCCGACTATCAGCCCCAGCATTTT
TRBV18	TRBD2	TRBJ2-1	-	CASSPRATSGRAGEQFF	TGTGCCAGCTCACCAAGGGCGACTAGCGGGAGGGCCGGTGAGCAGTTCTTC
TRBV3-1/TRBV3-2	-	TRBJ1-1	-	CASSQGVENTEAFF	TGTGCCAGCAGCCAAGGGGTGGAGAACACTGAAGCTTTCTTT
TRBV15	TRBD1	TRBJ2-7	-	CATSRGGQGSGEQYF	TGTGCCACCAGCAGAGGGGGACAGGGCTCAGGGGAGCAGTACTTC
TRBV19	-	TRBJ1-5	-	CASKSSNQPQHF	TGTGCCAGTAAGAGTAGCAATCAGCCCCAGCATTTT